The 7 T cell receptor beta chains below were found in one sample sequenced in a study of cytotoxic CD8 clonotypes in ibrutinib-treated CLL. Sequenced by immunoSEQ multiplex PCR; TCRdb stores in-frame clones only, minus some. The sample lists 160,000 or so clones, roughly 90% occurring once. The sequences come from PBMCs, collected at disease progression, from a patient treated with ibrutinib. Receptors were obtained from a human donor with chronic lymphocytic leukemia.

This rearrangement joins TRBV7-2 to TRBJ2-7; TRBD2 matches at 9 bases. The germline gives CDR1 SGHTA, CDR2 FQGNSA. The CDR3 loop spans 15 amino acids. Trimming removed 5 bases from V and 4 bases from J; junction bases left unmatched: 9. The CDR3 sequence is CASSTWTSALYEQYF. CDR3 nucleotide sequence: TGTGCCAGCAGCACTTGGACTAGCGCCTTATACGAGCAGTACTTC.

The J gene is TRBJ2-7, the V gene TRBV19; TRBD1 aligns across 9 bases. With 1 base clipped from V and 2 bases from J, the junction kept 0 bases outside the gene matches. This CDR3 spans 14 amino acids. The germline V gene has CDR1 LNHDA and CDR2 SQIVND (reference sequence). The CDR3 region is CASSIGTGAYEQYF. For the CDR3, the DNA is TGTGCCAGTAGTATAGGGACAGGGGCCTACGAGCAGTACTTC. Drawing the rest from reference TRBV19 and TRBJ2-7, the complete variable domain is DGGITQSPKYLFRKEGQNVTLSCEQNLNHDAMYWYRQDPGQGLRLIYYSQIVNDFQKGDIAEGYSVSREKKESFPLTVTSAQKNPTAFYLCASSIGTGAYEQYFGPGTRLTVT.

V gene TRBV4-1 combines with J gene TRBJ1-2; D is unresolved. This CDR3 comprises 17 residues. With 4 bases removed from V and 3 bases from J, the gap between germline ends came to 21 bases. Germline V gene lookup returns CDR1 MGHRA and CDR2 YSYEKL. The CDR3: CASSPGVGLGFDYGYTF. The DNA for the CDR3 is TGCGCCAGCAGCCCCGGTGTAGGCTTGGGTTTCGACTATGGCTACACCTTC.

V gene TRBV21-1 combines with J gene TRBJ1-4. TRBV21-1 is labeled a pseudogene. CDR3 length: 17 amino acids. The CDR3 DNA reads TGTGCCAGCAGCAAAGCGGAGAGGGAGGGAACTAATGAAAAACTGTTTTTT. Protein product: CASSKAEREGTNEKLFF.

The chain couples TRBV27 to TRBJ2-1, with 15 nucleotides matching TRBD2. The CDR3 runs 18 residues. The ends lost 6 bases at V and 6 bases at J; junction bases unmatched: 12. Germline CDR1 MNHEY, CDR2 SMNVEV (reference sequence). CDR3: CASRTRTSGRAEGNEQFF. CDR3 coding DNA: TGTGCCAGCAGAACCCGGACTAGCGGGAGGGCCGAGGGCAATGAGCAGTTCTTC.

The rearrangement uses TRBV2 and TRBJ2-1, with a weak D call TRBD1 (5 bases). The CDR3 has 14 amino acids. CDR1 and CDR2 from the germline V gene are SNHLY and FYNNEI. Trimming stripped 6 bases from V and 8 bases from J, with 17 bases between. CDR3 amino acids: CASSPHQDKHEQFF. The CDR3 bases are TGTGCCAGCAGCCCTCATCAGGACAAGCATGAGCAGTTCTTC.

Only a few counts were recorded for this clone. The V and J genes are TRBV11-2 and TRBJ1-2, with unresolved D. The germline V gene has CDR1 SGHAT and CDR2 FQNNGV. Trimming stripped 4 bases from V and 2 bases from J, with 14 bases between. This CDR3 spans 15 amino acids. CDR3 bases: TGTGCCAGCAGCTCCAACGTCGGCAGCAACTATGGCTACACCTTC. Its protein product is CASSSNVGSNYGYTF. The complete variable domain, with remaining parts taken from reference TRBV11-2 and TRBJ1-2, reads EAGVAQSPRYKIIEKRQSVAFWCNPISGHATLYWYQQILGQGPKLLIQFQNNGVVDDSQLPKDRFSAERLKGVDSTLKIQPAKLEDSAVYLCASSSNVGSNYGYTFGSGTRLTVV.